Sequencing of this T cell receptor (beta chain) was carried out in a study of beta chain features in type 1 diabetes. The CDR3 length is 16 residues. Trimming left V 1 base short and J 4 bases short, with 15 bases between. Per the germline V gene, CDR1 is SGHVS and CDR2 is FQNEAQ. Notes on this clone: Antigen: not known.

CD45RO/CCR7/CD25/CD127/CD95/CD27 sorting isolated CD4+ naive, central memory, regulatory and stem cell-like memory cells. The purity of all sorted populations exceeded 95%. Study conclusions and caveats: Insertions at VDJ junctions were less frequent in type 1 diabetes patients. These patients also deleted more nucleotides at the same junctions. Type 1 diabetes patients showed a moderate but significant shortening of TCRB CDR3s in all four CD4+ subsets.

The isolated RNA, all of it, was reverse transcribed, so expressed TCRB transcripts were what got sequenced. Naive, central memory and regulatory T cell samples came to a mean of approximately 3.57 million reads. Profiled with immunoSEQ multiplex PCR; TCRdb holds only in-frame clones, not every one. In the table there are around 250,000 clones, around an eighth of which are singletons. Sequenced: naive CD4+ T cells from blood. The TCR comes from a man in his thirties or forties with type 1 diabetes. The chain is built from TRBV7-8 and TRBJ2-3; perhaps TRBD2 as D (6 bases). For the CDR3, the DNA is TGTGCCAGCAGCTTAGTTGGGACTCGCGGGGCAGATACGCAGTATTTT. This gives the protein CASSLVGTRGADTQYF.